The 30 T cell receptor beta chains below come from one sample, sequenced in a study of cytomegalovirus exposure and HLA in healthy donors. A multiplex PCR was run with 60 Vbeta primers and 13 Jbeta primers. Repertoires were generated with immunoSEQ multiplex PCR, while TCRdb's copy carries only in-frame clones and drops some. This table has roughly 100,000 clones, approximately 70% appearing once. Input material: PBMCs. All receptors come from a man between 40 and 49 years old in good health and CMV-seropositive.

J is TRBJ1-1 and V is TRBV10-3; D is undetermined. V shed 0 bases and J shed 4 bases, with 12 bases lying between them. The CDR3 contains 15 residues. Germline V gene data show CDR1 as ENHRY and CDR2 as SYGVKD. CDR3 nucleotides: TGTGCCATCAGTGAGTCCGCAGGCTCGACCACTGAAGCTTTCTTT. It translates to CAISESAGSTTEAFF.

The chain is built from TRBV28 and TRBJ2-1, with 8 bases that match TRBD1. CDR3 length equals 16 residues. CDR1 is MDHEN, CDR2 SYDVKM, per germline. The V segment lost 6 bases and the J segment 0 bases; nucleotides outside the gene matches: 7. The CDR3, as DNA: TGTGCCAGCAGGGGGACCGGGACAGGCTCCTACAATGAGCAGTTCTTC. This gives the protein CASRGTGTGSYNEQFF.

This chain joins TRBV10-3 and TRBJ2-3; TRBD1 is a possible D gene (6 bases). Trimming stripped 6 bases from V and 3 bases from J, with 10 bases between. Germline V gene lookup returns CDR1 ENHRY and CDR2 SYGVKD. The CDR3 is made up of 13 amino acids. CDR3 coding DNA: TGTGCCATCAGCGACCAGGGGACAGATACGCAGTATTTT. Protein: CAISDQGTDTQYF.

V and J are TRBV6-5 and TRBJ1-1; D might be TRBD1 (6 bases). CDR1 MNHEY and CDR2 SVGAGI come from the germline V gene. V was trimmed by 5 bases and J by 11 bases, leaving 15 bases between them. CDR3 length: 12 residues. CDR3 nucleotides: TGTGCCAGCAGTACAGGGTTGGGGGCGGCTTTCTTT. Translating it yields CASSTGLGAAFF.

The DNA of the CDR3 is TGCGCCAGCAAGAGTCCTACCACCGGGGAGCTGTTTTTT. Translated: CASKSPTTGELFF. The chain combines TRBV10-1 with TRBJ2-2; D call uncertain. The CDR3 covers 13 residues. V shed 7 bases and J shed 4 bases, with 10 bases lying between them. CDR1 is WNHNN and CDR2 is SYGVQD in the germline V gene (reference sequence).

This clone showed up just once. The chain carries TRBV10-1 and TRBJ2-7, with 7 bases fitting TRBD2. The germline CDR1 and CDR2 sequences are WNHNN and SYGVQD (reference sequence). The ends lost 0 bases at V and 5 bases at J; junction bases unmatched: 4. CDR3 length: 14 amino acids. The CDR3 nucleotides are TGCGCCAGCAGTGAGTCGGGAGGGTGGGACGAGCAGTACTTC. This gives the protein CASSESGGWDEQYF.

The rearrangement joins TRBV12-5 to TRBJ1-1; D not certain. The CDR3 extends over 15 amino acids. Trimming removed 3 bases from V and 0 bases from J, with 11 bases in between. The germline V gene has CDR1 LGHNT and CDR2 FRNRAP. CDR3 nucleotide sequence: TGTGCTAGTGGTTTATCGACCGACATGAACACTGAAGCTTTCTTT. Amino acid sequence: CASGLSTDMNTEAFF.

This rearrangement joins TRBV7-3 to TRBJ2-5, with TRBD2 matching 13 bases. V lost 5 bases, J lost 5 bases, and 5 bases stayed unmatched. The CDR3 contains 15 residues. Germline values: CDR1 SGHTA, CDR2 FQGTGA. The CDR3 region is CASSPGLAGLETQYF. CDR3 sequence (DNA): TGTGCCAGCAGCCCGGGACTAGCGGGATTGGAGACCCAGTACTTC. The variable domain in full, completed from reference TRBV7-3 and TRBJ2-5, reads GAGVSQTPSNKVTEKGKYVELRCDPISGHTALYWYRQSLGQGPEFLIYFQGTGAADDSGLPNDRFFAVRPEGSVSTLKIQRTERGDSAVYLCASSPGLAGLETQYFGPGTRLLVL.

In this sample, this clone turned up a few times. The rearrangement joins TRBV2 to TRBJ2-1; a possible D gene is TRBD2 (5 bases). V gave up 8 bases and J gave up 3 bases, with 20 bases separating them. CDR1 is SNHLY, CDR2 FYNNEI, per germline. The CDR3 sequence is 16 residues long. CDR3 in amino acids: CASGDTDLPNYNEQFF. As DNA, the CDR3 is TGTGCCAGCGGAGACACGGACTTACCCAACTACAATGAGCAGTTCTTC.

The chain couples TRBV28 to TRBJ1-2; D is ambiguous. Looked up from germline, CDR1 is MDHEN and CDR2 is SYDVKM. The CDR3 runs 16 residues. V was cut by 6 bases and J by 4 bases, with 21 bases left in between. For the CDR3, the DNA is TGTGCCAGCAGCCGTTTGGGCCTCTCAAGGCCCTATGGCTACACCTTC. It translates to CASSRLGLSRPYGYTF.

This sequence joins TRBV5-1 and TRBJ1-1; 8 positions agree with TRBD1. The trim removed 4 bases at V and 1 base at J, leaving 6 bases unmatched. Germline values: CDR1 SGHRS, CDR2 YFSETQ. The CDR3 has 15 amino acids. The CDR3 protein is CASSPQGAWNTEAFF. CDR3 DNA sequence: TGCGCCAGCAGCCCCCAGGGGGCCTGGAACACTGAAGCTTTCTTT.

The chain links TRBV7-2 to TRBJ2-5, with unresolved D. Germline-derived CDR1 and CDR2 are SGHTA and FQGNSA. The V gene lost 3 bases and the J gene lost 5 bases, with 10 bases spanning the gap. This CDR3 contains 13 residues. CDR3 DNA: TGTGCCAGCAGCTTGGGTCGGAGCGAGACCCAGTACTTC. Translation gives CASSLGRSETQYF.

The gene calls are TRBV7-8 and TRBJ2-2; 11 bases fit TRBD2. Germline V gene data show CDR1 as SGHVS and CDR2 as FQNEAQ. The CDR3 runs to 16 residues. J lost 3 bases, V lost 4 bases, and 4 bases had no gene match. The CDR3 coding sequence is TGTGCCAGCAGCTACCTGGGACTAGCGGACACCGGGGAGCTGTTTTTT. This sequence encodes CASSYLGLADTGELFF.

The V and J genes are TRBV2 and TRBJ2-2; D is possibly TRBD2 (6 bases). Trimming removed 6 bases at V and 5 bases at J, with 19 bases between. This CDR3 has 16 amino acids. Germline assignment: CDR1 SNHLY and CDR2 FYNNEI. CDR3 bases: TGTGCCAGCAGCGCTCCGGGACTCCCGGGGACCGGGGAGCTGTTTTTT. Protein: CASSAPGLPGTGELFF.

This chain joins TRBV5-6 and TRBJ2-1, with D tentatively TRBD2 (6 bases). Germline CDR1 is SGHDT and CDR2 is YYEEEE. V lost 4 bases, J lost 8 bases, and 13 bases lay in between. This CDR3 spans 13 amino acids. The CDR3 nucleotides read TGTGCCAGCAGCGGCGGGACTTATGATGAGCAGTTCTTC. Amino acid sequence: CASSGGTYDEQFF.

This clone was observed a handful of times. The genes are TRBV27 and TRBJ1-4; D unresolved. The length of the CDR3 is 13 residues. Trimming stripped 8 bases from V and 11 bases from J, with 18 bases between. In germline, CDR1 is MNHEY, CDR2 SMNVEV (reference sequence). The CDR3 here is CASREQSKRKLFF. CDR3 DNA: TGTGCCAGCCGGGAACAATCTAAGCGGAAACTGTTTTTT.

This clone was seen a handful of times. This chain uses TRBV7-3 with TRBJ2-5, with 7 nucleotides matching TRBD2. With V trimmed by 5 bases and J by 1 base, 4 bases remained unmatched. This CDR3 contains 14 residues. Germline-derived CDR1 and CDR2 are SGHTA and FQGTGA. CDR3 DNA: TGTGCCAGCAGCCCGGGGGGTCTCCAAGAGACCCAGTACTTC. This encodes CASSPGGLQETQYF.

This chain connects TRBV11-2 to TRBJ2-1; no clear D gene. Germline assignment: CDR1 SGHAT and CDR2 FQNNGV. The CDR3 is 13 amino acids. Trimming shortened V by 0 bases and J by 4 bases, and 4 bases separated the two germline ends. The CDR3 protein is CASSLDPYNEQFF. The CDR3 DNA follows: TGTGCCAGCAGCTTAGATCCGTACAATGAGCAGTTCTTC.

The V call is TRBV11-2, the J call TRBJ1-1; 9 bases agree with TRBD1. Trimming at V came to 5 bases and at J to 3 bases, leaving 7 bases not matched to a gene. This CDR3 has 15 amino acids. CDR1 and CDR2 from the germline V gene are SGHAT and FQNNGV. Written as DNA, the CDR3 is TGTGCCAGCAGCCCATTACAGGGGGCGGACACTGAAGCTTTCTTT. It translates to CASSPLQGADTEAFF.

The chain combines TRBV25-1 with TRBJ2-2; 10 bases map to TRBD2. CDR3 length equals 15 residues. CDR1 is MGHDK and CDR2 is SYGVNS in the germline V gene. Germline trimming cut 2 bases from V and 3 bases from J; bases unmatched to any gene: 0. The chain's CDR3 is CASSELAGDTGELFF. In DNA form, the CDR3 reads TGTGCCAGCAGTGAACTAGCGGGAGACACCGGGGAGCTGTTTTTT.

The chain couples TRBV19 to TRBJ1-1; 10 nucleotides align to TRBD1. The CDR3 extends over 16 amino acids. Germline V gene sequence: CDR1 LNHDA, CDR2 SQIVND (reference sequence). Trimming removed 5 bases from V and 0 bases from J; junction bases left unmatched: 6. CDR3 protein: CASSWLGQGLNTEAFF. The CDR3 DNA follows: TGTGCCAGTAGTTGGTTGGGACAGGGGCTGAACACTGAAGCTTTCTTT.

V usage is TRBV19 and J usage is TRBJ2-7, with 11 bases lining up with TRBD1. This CDR3 contains 15 residues. The ends lost 5 bases at V and 0 bases at J; junction bases unmatched: 3. Germline loops: CDR1 LNHDA, CDR2 SQIVND (reference sequence). DNA for the CDR3: TGTGCCAGTAGTCCCGGGACAGGGGGCTCCTACGAGCAGTACGTC. It specifies CASSPGTGGSYEQYV.

This clone was detected only a few times. The genes are TRBV28 and TRBJ1-2; no clear D gene. The germline CDR1 and CDR2 sequences are MDHEN and SYDVKM. V was pared by 9 bases and J by 2 bases, with 16 bases between. The CDR3 contains 14 residues. The CDR3 DNA reads TGTGCCAGTTCCGTAGGCAGCGAGAACTATGGCTACACCTTC. Translated, it gives CASSVGSENYGYTF.

The chain couples TRBV19 to TRBJ2-7, with TRBD2 matching over 15 bases. Germline V gives CDR1 LNHDA, CDR2 SQIVND (reference sequence). V lost 5 bases, J lost 6 bases, and 5 bases stayed unmatched. This CDR3 region has 15 residues. The CDR3 here is CASSSGLAGGTEQYF. The CDR3 DNA sequence: TGTGCCAGTAGTTCGGGACTAGCGGGAGGTACCGAGCAGTACTTC.

The chain combines TRBV9 with TRBJ2-5, with a possible D match to TRBD1 (6 bases). Germline loops: CDR1 SGDLS, CDR2 YYNGEE. The CDR3 runs 15 residues. V lost 0 bases, J lost 2 bases, and 11 bases lay in between. CDR3 sequence reads: CASSVVGGLQETQYF. CDR3 nucleotide sequence: TGTGCCAGCAGCGTAGTAGGGGGTCTTCAAGAGACCCAGTACTTC.

For this clone: The same CDR3 is also encoded by other DNA sequences in this sample. The gene calls are TRBV27 and TRBJ1-2; a weak D match, TRBD1 (5 bases). V was shortened by 3 bases and J by 5 bases, with 7 bases between the two germline ends. The CDR3 is 12 residues long. Germline values: CDR1 MNHEY, CDR2 SMNVEV (reference sequence). DNA of the CDR3: TGTGCCAGCAGTTTGCAGGGTTATGGCTACACCTTC. It encodes CASSLQGYGYTF.

The chain joins TRBV4-1 to TRBJ2-1, with TRBD2 identical over 14 bases. The CDR3 length is 17 residues. In germline, CDR1 is MGHRA, CDR2 YSYEKL. V lost 1 base and J lost 9; bases outside the gene matches: 8. The CDR3 reads CASSQGTGTSGSPEQFF. The CDR3 DNA reads as TGCGCCAGCAGCCAAGGGACCGGGACTAGCGGGAGTCCTGAGCAGTTCTTC.

The rearrangement uses TRBV19 and TRBJ1-2; D is unclear. The CDR3 loop spans 14 amino acids. From germline, CDR1 is LNHDA and CDR2 SQIVND (reference sequence). Trimming took off 9 bases at V and 5 bases at J, with 19 bases between the two ends. The chain's CDR3 is CASRPWAGGYGYTF. CDR3 DNA: TGTGCCAGCAGGCCTTGGGCGGGCGGGTATGGCTACACCTTC. Full variable domain (rest looked up from reference TRBV19 and TRBJ1-2): DGGITQSPKYLFRKEGQNVTLSCEQNLNHDAMYWYRQDPGQGLRLIYYSQIVNDFQKGDIAEGYSVSREKKESFPLTVTSAQKNPTAFYLCASRPWAGGYGYTFGSGTRLTVV.

The CDR3 DNA is TGTACCATAGTCCGGGACAGCTCCTACGAGCAGTACTTC. This sequence encodes CTIVRDSSYEQYF. The rearrangement links TRBV6-1 to TRBJ2-7; TRBD1 matches at 7 bases. There are 13 residues in the CDR3. Germline values: CDR1 MNHNS, CDR2 SASEGT.

The chain employs TRBV30 and TRBJ1-2; 11 nucleotides align to TRBD1. Trimming removed 5 bases from V and 4 bases from J; junction bases left unmatched: 3. The CDR3 runs to 13 residues. Germline-derived CDR1 and CDR2 are GTSNPN and SVGIG (reference sequence). The CDR3 DNA reads as TGTGCCTGGCTGGGGACAGGGGGCTATGGCTACACCTTC. This translates into CAWLGTGGYGYTF.